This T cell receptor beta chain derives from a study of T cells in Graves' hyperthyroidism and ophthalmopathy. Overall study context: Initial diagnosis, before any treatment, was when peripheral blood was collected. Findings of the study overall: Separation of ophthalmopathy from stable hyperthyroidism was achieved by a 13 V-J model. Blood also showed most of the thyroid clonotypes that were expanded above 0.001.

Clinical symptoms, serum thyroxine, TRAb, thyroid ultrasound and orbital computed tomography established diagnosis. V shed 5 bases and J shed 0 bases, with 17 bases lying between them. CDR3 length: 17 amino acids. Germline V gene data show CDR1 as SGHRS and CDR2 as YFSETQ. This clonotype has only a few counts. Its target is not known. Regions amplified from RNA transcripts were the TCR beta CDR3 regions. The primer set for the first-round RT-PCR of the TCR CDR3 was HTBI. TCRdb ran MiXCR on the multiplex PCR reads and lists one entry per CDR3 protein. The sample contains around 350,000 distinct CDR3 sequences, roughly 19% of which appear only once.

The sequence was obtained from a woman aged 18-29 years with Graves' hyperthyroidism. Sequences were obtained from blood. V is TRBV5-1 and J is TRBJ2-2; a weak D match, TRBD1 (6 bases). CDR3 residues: CASRSPGTLPNTGELFF. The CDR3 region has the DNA TGCGCCAGCAGATCCCCCGGGACACTACCGAACACCGGGGAGCTGTTTTTT.